This T cell receptor (beta chain) was sequenced during a study of CD8 T cells in Susac syndrome. Blood CD8+ and CD4+ T cells underwent high-throughput TCR beta sequencing. TEMRA cells were FACS-enriched and CD8+ and CD4+ T cells negatively isolated. 0.5 to 1 ug RNA was reverse transcribed with random hexamers. TCRdb recomputed calls from the immunoSEQ multiplex PCR reads with MiXCR, one row per CDR3 protein. The table shows about 250,000 distinct CDR3 sequences, with around 95% occurring only once. The receptor comes from a human donor with multiple sclerosis. Sample: CD4+ T cells from PBMCs.

The CDR3 nucleotides are TGTGCCACCAGCTTCAGGGGGGGCAATCAGCCCCAGCATTTT. Translated, it gives CATSFRGGNQPQHF. This chain links TRBV15 with TRBJ1-5; 7 bases line up with TRBD1. This CDR3 is built from 14 residues. The germline V gene encodes CDR1 LNHNV and CDR2 YYDKDF (reference sequence). The ends lost 5 bases at V and 2 bases at J; junction bases unmatched: 3.